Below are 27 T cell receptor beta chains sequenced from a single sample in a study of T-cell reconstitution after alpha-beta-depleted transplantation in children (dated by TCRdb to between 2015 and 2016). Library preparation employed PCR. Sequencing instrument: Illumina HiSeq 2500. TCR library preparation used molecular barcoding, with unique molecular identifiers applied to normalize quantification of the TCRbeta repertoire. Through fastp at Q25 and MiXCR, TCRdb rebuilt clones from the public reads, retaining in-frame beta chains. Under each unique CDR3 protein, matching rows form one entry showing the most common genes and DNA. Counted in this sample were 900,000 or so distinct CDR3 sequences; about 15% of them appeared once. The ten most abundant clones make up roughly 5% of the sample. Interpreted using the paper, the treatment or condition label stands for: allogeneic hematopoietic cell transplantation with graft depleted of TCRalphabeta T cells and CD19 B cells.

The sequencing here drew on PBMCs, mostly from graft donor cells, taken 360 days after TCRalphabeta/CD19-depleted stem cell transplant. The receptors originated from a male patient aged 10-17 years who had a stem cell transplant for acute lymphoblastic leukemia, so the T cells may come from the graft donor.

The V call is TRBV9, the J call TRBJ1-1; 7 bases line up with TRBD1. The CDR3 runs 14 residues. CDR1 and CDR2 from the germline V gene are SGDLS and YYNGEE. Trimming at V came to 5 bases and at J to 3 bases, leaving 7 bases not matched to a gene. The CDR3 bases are TGTGCCAGCAGTTACGGGGGGACAGACACTGAAGCTTTCTTT. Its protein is CASSYGGTDTEAFF.

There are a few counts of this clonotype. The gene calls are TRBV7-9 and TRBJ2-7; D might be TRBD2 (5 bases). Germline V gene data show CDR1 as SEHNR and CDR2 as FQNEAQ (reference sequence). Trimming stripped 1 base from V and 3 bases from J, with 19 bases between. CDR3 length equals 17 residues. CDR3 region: CASSLGPPRTRSYEQYF. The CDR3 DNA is TGTGCCAGCAGCTTAGGACCCCCCCGAACTAGAAGCTACGAGCAGTACTTC.

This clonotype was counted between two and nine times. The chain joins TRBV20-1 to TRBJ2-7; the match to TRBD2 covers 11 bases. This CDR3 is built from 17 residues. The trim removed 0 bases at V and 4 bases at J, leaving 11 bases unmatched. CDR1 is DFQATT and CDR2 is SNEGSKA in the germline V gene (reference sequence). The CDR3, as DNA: TGCAGTGCTAGAGAGGTGTTACTAGCGGGAGAGGGTTACGAGCAGTACTTC. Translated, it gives CSAREVLLAGEGYEQYF.

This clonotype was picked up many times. CDR3 sequence: CASSQRAGEPNEQYF. The CDR3 DNA reads TGCGCCAGCAGCCAACGAGCGGGAGAGCCCAACGAGCAGTACTTC. The chain employs TRBV4-1 and TRBJ2-7; 8 bases are a match to TRBD2. Per germline, CDR1 MGHRA and CDR2 YSYEKL. Losses at the gene ends were 2 bases for V and 5 bases for J; bases not matched to a gene: 8. The CDR3 totals 15 residues.

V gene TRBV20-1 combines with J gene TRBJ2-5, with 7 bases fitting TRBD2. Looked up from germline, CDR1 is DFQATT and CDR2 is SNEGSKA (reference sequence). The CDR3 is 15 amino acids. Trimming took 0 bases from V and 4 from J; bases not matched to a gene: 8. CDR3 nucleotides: TGCAGTGCTAGAGATCCCCGGACGGGGGGAGAGACCCAGTACTTC. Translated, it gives CSARDPRTGGETQYF.

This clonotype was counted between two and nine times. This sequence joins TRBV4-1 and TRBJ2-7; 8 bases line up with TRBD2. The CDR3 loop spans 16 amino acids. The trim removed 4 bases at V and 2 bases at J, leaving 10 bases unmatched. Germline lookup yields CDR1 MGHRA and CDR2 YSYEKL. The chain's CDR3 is CASSLTPGTSTYEQYF. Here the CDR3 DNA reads TGCGCCAGCAGCCTCACACCCGGGACTAGTACCTACGAGCAGTACTTC.

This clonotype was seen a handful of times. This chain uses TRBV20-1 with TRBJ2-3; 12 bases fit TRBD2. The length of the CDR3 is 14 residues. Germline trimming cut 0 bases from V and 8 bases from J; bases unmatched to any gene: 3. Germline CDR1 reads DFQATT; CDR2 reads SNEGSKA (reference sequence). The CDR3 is CSARDQLAGGTQYF. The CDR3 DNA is TGCAGTGCTAGAGATCAACTAGCGGGAGGTACGCAGTATTTT.

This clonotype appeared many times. CDR3 sequence reads: CSVGRGHWNTGELFF. Written as DNA, the CDR3 is TGCAGCGTTGGCCGAGGCCATTGGAACACCGGGGAGCTGTTTTTT. The chain employs TRBV29-1 and TRBJ2-2; no reliable D call. In germline, CDR1 is SQVTM, CDR2 ANQGSEA. The V end was cut by 4 bases, the J end by 1 base, with 13 bases between. This CDR3 has 15 amino acids.

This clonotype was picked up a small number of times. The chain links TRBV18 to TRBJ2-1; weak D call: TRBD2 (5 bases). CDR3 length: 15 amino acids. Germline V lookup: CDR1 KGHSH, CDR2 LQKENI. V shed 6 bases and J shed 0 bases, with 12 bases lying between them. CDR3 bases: TGTGCCAGCTCTCCTGTGGGAGTCTCCTACAATGAGCAGTTCTTC. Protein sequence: CASSPVGVSYNEQFF.

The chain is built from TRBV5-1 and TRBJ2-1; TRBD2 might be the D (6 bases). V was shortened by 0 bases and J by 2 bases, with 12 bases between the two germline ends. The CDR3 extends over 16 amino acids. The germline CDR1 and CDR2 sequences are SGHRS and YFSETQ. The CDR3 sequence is CASSLAGTPTYNEQFF. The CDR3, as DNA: TGCGCCAGCAGCTTGGCTGGGACTCCTACCTACAATGAGCAGTTCTTC.

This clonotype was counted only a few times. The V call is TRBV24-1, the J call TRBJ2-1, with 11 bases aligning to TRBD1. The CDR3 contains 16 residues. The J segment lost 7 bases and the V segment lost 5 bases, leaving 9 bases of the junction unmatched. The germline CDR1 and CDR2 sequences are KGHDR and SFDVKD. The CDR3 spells CATSAPDRGLGNEQFF. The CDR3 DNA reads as TGTGCCACCAGTGCCCCGGACAGGGGGCTCGGGAATGAGCAGTTCTTC.

The CDR3 protein is CSARGRLAGVDSYNEQFF. The CDR3 DNA reads TGCAGTGCCCGAGGACGGCTAGCGGGAGTAGACTCCTACAATGAGCAGTTCTTC. V and J are TRBV20-1 and TRBJ2-1; 10 nucleotides agree with TRBD2. The trim removed 6 bases at V and 0 bases at J, leaving 14 bases unmatched. The CDR3 sequence is 18 residues long. Germline loops: CDR1 DFQATT, CDR2 SNEGSKA (reference sequence).

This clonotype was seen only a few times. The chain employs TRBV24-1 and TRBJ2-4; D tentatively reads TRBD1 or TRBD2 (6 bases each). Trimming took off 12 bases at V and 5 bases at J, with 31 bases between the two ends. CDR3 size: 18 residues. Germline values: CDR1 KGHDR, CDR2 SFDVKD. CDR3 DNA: TGTGCCCCCGTGGGGAGCCGGGGGCAGGATTTTGAGGAAAACATTCAGTACTTC. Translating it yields CAPVGSRGQDFEENIQYF.

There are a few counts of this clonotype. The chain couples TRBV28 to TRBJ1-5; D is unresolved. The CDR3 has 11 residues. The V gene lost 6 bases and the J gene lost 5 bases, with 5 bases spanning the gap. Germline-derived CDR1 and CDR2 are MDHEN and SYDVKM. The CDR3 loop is CASRTDQPQHF. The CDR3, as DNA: TGTGCCAGCAGGACCGATCAGCCCCAGCATTTT.

CDR3 coding DNA: TGTGCCACCAGCAGAGGGGACTTTTACGAGCAGTACTTC. Translation gives CATSRGDFYEQYF. The chain links TRBV15 to TRBJ2-7, with D perhaps matching TRBD2 (6 bases). Germline CDR1 is LNHNV and CDR2 is YYDKDF (reference sequence). The length of the CDR3 is 13 residues. Trimming cost V 1 base and J 4 bases, with 8 bases left between them. The complete variable domain, with remaining parts taken from reference TRBV15 and TRBJ2-7, reads DAMVIQNPRYQVTQFGKPVTLSCSQTLNHNVMYWYQQKSSQAPKLLFHYYDKDFNNEADTPDNFQSRRPNTSFCFLDIRSPGLGDTAMYLCATSRGDFYEQYFGPGTRLTVT.

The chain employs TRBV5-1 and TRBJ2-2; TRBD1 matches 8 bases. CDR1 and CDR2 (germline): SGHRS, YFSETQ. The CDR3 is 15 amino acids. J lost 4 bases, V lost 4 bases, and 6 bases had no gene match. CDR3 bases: TGCGCCAGCAGCCCGGGACAGGCTTTCACCGGGGAGCTGTTTTTT. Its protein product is CASSPGQAFTGELFF.

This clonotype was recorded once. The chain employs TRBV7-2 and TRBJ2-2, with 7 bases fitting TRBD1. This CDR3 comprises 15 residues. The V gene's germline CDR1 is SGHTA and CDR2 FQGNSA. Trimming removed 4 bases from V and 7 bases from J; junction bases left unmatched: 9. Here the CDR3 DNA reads TGTGCCAGCAGCTCTAGACAGGGAATCCTCGGGGAGCTGTTTTTT. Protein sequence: CASSSRQGILGELFF.

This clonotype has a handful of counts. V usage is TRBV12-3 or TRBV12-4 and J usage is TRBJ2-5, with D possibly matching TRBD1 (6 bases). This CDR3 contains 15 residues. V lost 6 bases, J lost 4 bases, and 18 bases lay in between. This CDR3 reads CASSLTRATGETQYF. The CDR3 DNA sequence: TGTGCCAGCAGCCTTACTAGGGCGACAGGAGAGACCCAGTACTTC.

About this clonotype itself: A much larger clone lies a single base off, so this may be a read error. The CDR3 spells CVSRQGPYNEQFF. The CDR3, as DNA: TGTGTCAGCAGGCAGGGCCCTTACAATGAGCAGTTCTTC. This chain uses TRBV28 with TRBJ2-1; possible D gene TRBD1, 5 bases. Looked up from germline, CDR1 is MDHEN and CDR2 is SYDVKM. CDR3 length: 13 residues. The whole variable domain, filled in from reference TRBV28 and TRBJ2-1, reads DVKVTQSSRYLVKRTGEKVFLECVQDMDHENMFWYRQDPGLGLRLIYFSYDVKMKEKGDIPEGYSVSREKKERFSLILESASTNQTSMYLCVSRQGPYNEQFFGPGTRLTVL.

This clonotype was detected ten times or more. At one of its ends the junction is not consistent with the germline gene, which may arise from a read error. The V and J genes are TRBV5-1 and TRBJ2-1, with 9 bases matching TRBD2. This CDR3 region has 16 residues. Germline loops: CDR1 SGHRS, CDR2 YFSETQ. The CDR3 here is CASSSPLAGSYNEQFF. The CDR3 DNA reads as TGTGCCAGCAGCTCTCCACTAGCGGGTTCCTACAATGAGCAGTTCTTC.

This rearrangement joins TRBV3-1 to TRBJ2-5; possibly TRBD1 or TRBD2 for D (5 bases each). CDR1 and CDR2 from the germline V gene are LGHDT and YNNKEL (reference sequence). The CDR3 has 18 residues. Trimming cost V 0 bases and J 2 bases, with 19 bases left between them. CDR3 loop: CASSQDSTGLRGQETQYF. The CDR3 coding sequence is TGTGCCAGCAGCCAAGATTCCACAGGACTGAGGGGTCAAGAGACCCAGTACTTC.

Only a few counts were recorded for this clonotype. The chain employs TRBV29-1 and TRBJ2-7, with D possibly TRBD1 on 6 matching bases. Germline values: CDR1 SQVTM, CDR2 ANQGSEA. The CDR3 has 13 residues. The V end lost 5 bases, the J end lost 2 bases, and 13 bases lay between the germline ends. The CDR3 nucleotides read TGCAGCGTTCGTCCGAGGGGGACCTACGAGCAGTACTTC. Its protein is CSVRPRGTYEQYF.

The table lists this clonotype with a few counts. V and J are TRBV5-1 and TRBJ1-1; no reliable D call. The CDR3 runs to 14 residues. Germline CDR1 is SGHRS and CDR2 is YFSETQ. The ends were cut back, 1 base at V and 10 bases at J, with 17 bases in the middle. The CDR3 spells CASSLLKDVRRAFF. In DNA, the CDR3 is TGCGCCAGCAGCTTGCTCAAAGATGTAAGAAGAGCTTTCTTT.

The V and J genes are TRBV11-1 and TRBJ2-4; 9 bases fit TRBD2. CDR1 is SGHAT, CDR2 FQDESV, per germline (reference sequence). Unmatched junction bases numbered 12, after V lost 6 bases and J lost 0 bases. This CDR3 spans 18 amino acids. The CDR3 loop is CASRAGPSGTKAKNIQYF. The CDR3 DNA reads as TGTGCCAGCAGAGCTGGGCCTAGCGGGACGAAAGCCAAAAACATTCAGTACTTC.

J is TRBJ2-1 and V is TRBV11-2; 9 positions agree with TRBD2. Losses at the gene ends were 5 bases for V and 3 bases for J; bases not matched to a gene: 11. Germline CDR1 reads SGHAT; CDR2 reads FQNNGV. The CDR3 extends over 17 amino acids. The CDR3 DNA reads TGTGCCAGCAGCGAACCGGGACTAGCAGATTTCTACAATGAGCAGTTCTTC. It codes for CASSEPGLADFYNEQFF.

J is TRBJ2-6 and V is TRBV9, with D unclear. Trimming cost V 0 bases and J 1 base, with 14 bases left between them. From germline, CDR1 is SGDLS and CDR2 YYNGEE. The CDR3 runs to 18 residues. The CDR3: CASSVGGRYSSGANVLTF. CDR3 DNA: TGTGCCAGCAGCGTAGGAGGCAGATACTCATCTGGGGCCAACGTCCTGACTTTC.

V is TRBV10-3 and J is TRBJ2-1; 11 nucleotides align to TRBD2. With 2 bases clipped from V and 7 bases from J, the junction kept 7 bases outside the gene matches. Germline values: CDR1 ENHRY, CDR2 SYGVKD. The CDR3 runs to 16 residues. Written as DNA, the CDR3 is TGTGCCATCAGTGAGCTACCGGGACTAGCGGCTAATGAGCAGTTCTTC. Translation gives CAISELPGLAANEQFF.